The clone carrying this TCR beta chain was detected a few times. Its antigen is still unknown. The entry originates in a study of human T cells and chemical hapten exposure. The CDR3 has 13 residues. V lost 2 bases to trimming and J lost 6 bases, with 10 bases between them. General observations from the study: PT1 expanded TCR counts and patch test score were linked, and their correlation was positive.

Specified time point: patch test 2, 6 weeks after DPC sensitization. The treatment here: therapeutic diphenylcyclopropenone sensitization with weekly scalp DPC. TCRdb recomputed calls from the RACE reads with MiXCR, one row per CDR3 protein. This table holds about 140,000 distinct CDR3 sequences, about 10% found once. This chain uses TRBV12-3 or TRBV12-4 with TRBJ1-1; D unresolved. This TCR was sampled from a woman aged 45-65 years with alopecia areata. Some clones in this sample may be carry-over from other donors' samples. This material consisted of whole blood, taken in connection with sensitization to the hapten diphenylcyclopropenone (DPC). The CDR3 bases are TGTGCCAGCAGTTTAATGGTTCAGGCTGAAGCTTTCTTT. Its protein is CASSLMVQAEAFF.